This entry describes one TCR beta chain. The CDR3 has 14 amino acids. Germline V lookup: CDR1 SGHRS, CDR2 YFSETQ. V lost 0 bases to trimming and J lost 3 bases, with 9 bases between them. The data belong to a study of blood T cell repertoires in COVID-19. Sequencing was performed with immunoSEQ multiplex PCR; in TCRdb, only in-frame clones are kept and a portion is missing. The sample contains roughly 100,000 clones, about 91% of which appear only once. The receptor was isolated from a man aged 18 to 30 with acute or convalescent COVID-19. The V call is TRBV5-1, the J call TRBJ1-1; D unresolved. Input material: peripheral blood. The CDR3: CASSLVPGDTEAFF. DNA for the CDR3: TGCGCCAGCAGCTTGGTGCCCGGGGACACTGAAGCTTTCTTT.